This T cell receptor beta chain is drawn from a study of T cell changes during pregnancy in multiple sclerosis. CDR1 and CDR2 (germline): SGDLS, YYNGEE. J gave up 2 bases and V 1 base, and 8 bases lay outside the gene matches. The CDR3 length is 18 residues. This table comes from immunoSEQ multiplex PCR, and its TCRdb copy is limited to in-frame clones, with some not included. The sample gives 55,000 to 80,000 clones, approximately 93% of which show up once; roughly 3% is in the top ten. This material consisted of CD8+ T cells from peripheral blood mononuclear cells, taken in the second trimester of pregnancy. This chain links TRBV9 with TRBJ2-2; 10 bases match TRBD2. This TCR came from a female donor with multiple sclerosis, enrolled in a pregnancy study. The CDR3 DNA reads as TGTGCCAGCAGCGTAAACCCCAGCGGGAGGGCCAACACCGGGGAGCTGTTTTTT. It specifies CASSVNPSGRANTGELFF.